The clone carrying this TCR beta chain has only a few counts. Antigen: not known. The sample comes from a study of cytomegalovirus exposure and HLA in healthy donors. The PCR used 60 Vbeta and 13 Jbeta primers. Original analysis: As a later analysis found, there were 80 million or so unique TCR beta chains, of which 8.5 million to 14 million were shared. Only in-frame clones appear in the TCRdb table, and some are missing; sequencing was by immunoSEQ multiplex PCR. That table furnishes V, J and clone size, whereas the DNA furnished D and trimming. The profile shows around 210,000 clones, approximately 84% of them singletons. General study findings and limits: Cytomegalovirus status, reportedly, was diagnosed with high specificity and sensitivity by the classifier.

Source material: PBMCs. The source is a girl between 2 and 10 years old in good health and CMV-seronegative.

As DNA, the CDR3 is TGTGCCAGCGGAAAGCGGGAGTACTCCTACGAGCAGTACTTC. It codes for CASGKREYSYEQYF. V is TRBV6-5 and J is TRBJ2-7; TRBD2 matches 8 bases. The CDR3 runs 14 residues. With 8 bases clipped from V and 0 bases from J, the junction kept 6 bases outside the gene matches. In germline, CDR1 is MNHEY, CDR2 SVGAGI.